Presented here are 12 T cell receptor beta chains from one specimen sequenced in a study of CD8+ T cells in alopecia areata. Treatment here: oral pan-JAK inhibitor, 5-10 mg twice daily. RNA extraction and reverse transcription yielded cDNA as sequencing template. The table came from immunoSEQ multiplex PCR; TCRdb's copy has only in-frame clones and leaves some out. Of some 170,000 clones listed, about 54% are singletons. The input for sequencing was CD4+ T cells sorted from blood, taken between weeks 55 and 65, from a patient treated with tofacitinib. These TCRs come from a human donor with alopecia areata.

The gene calls are TRBV6-5 and TRBJ1-6, with TRBD1 matching 7 bases. J lost 8 bases, V lost 4 bases, and 8 bases had no gene match. The CDR3 is 15 residues long. Germline V gene sequence: CDR1 MNHEY, CDR2 SVGAGI. The DNA of the CDR3 is TGTGCCAGCAGTTTCCAGAGACAGGGTGATTCACCCCTCCACTTT. Its protein is CASSFQRQGDSPLHF.

This chain uses TRBV6-6 with TRBJ2-7, with D perhaps being TRBD1 or TRBD2 (5 bases each). Trimming removed 2 bases at V and 2 bases at J, with 7 bases between. There are 13 residues in the CDR3. CDR1 and CDR2 (germline): MNHNY, SVGAGI (reference sequence). CDR3 residues: CASSYGTTYEQYF. Written as DNA, the CDR3 is TGTGCCAGCAGTTACGGGACCACCTACGAGCAGTACTTC.

This clone was detected only once. V gene TRBV5-1 combines with J gene TRBJ2-5; 7 nucleotides align to TRBD2. Germline values: CDR1 SGHRS, CDR2 YFSETQ. The CDR3 spans 15 residues. With 0 bases clipped from V and 5 bases from J, the junction kept 7 bases outside the gene matches. CDR3 in DNA: TGCGCCAGCAGCTTGGCCGGGGAGGGTCGGGAGACCCAGTACTTC. The encoded protein is CASSLAGEGRETQYF.

This clone was seen once. The chain recombines TRBV5-1 with TRBJ2-3; 8 bases are a match to TRBD2. Germline V gene sequence: CDR1 SGHRS, CDR2 YFSETQ. The CDR3 length is 13 residues. V was pared by 5 bases and J by 4 bases, with 3 bases of the junction left unmatched. The CDR3 loop is CASRRGDPDTQYF. The CDR3 coding sequence is TGCGCCAGCAGGCGGGGGGATCCAGATACGCAGTATTTT.

This clone was picked up a small number of times. V and J are TRBV4-1 and TRBJ1-1, with D possibly matching TRBD1 (6 bases). CDR1 and CDR2 (germline): MGHRA, YSYEKL. The V end was cut by 4 bases, the J end by 0 bases, with 15 bases between. This CDR3 has 16 residues. CDR3 protein: CASSLNRAGMNTEAFF. Here the CDR3 DNA reads TGCGCCAGCAGCCTCAACAGGGCTGGGATGAACACTGAAGCTTTCTTT.

V gene TRBV15 combines with J gene TRBJ2-5; possible D gene TRBD1, 6 bases. Germline-derived CDR1 and CDR2 are LNHNV and YYDKDF (reference sequence). Trimming pared 5 bases from V and 5 bases from J, leaving 15 bases between. The CDR3 length is 14 residues. The CDR3 sequence is CATSLQGNGETQYF. The CDR3 region has the DNA TGTGCCACCAGCTTACAGGGAAACGGGGAGACCCAGTACTTC.

The V gene is TRBV5-8, the J gene TRBJ2-2; 9 positions agree with TRBD2. The CDR3 totals 16 residues. Germline values: CDR1 SGHTS, CDR2 YDEGEE. The ends lost 2 bases at V and 3 bases at J; junction bases unmatched: 5. The chain's CDR3 is CASSFPLAGYTGELFF. The CDR3 DNA follows: TGTGCCAGCAGCTTCCCGCTAGCGGGGTACACCGGGGAGCTGTTTTTT. Looking up the rest from reference TRBV5-8 and TRBJ2-2 gives the full variable domain: EAGVTQSPTHLIKTRGQQATLRCSPISGHTSVYWYQQALGLGLQFLLWYDEGEERNRGNFPPRFSGRQFPNYSSELNVNALELEDSALYLCASSFPLAGYTGELFFGEGSRLTVL.

The V gene is TRBV9, the J gene TRBJ2-3, with a possible D match to TRBD2 (6 bases). The CDR3 length is 17 residues. Germline loops: CDR1 SGDLS, CDR2 YYNGEE. Trimming took off 0 bases at V and 2 bases at J, with 16 bases between the two ends. The CDR3 is CASSVAGGLTYTDTQYF. CDR3 DNA sequence: TGTGCCAGCAGCGTAGCCGGCGGACTAACGTACACAGATACGCAGTATTTT.

This clone has at least ten counts. The chain couples TRBV29-1 to TRBJ2-2; no reliable D call. Germline CDR1 reads SQVTM; CDR2 reads ANQGSEA. V lost 7 bases and J lost 6, with 6 bases in between. The CDR3 has 10 amino acids. CDR3 amino acids: CSARAGELFF. In nucleotides, the CDR3 is TGCAGCGCGCGAGCCGGGGAGCTGTTTTTT.

The J gene is TRBJ1-6, the V gene TRBV18, with 8 nucleotides matching TRBD1. Germline-derived CDR1 and CDR2 are KGHSH and LQKENI. Trimming took 2 bases from V and 10 from J; bases not matched to a gene: 4. The CDR3 has 14 amino acids. This chain's CDR3 is CASSPNTGGSPLHF. CDR3 sequence (DNA): TGTGCCAGCTCACCAAATACAGGGGGATCACCCCTCCACTTT. The whole variable domain, filled in from reference TRBV18 and TRBJ1-6, reads NAGVMQNPRHLVRRRGQEARLRCSPMKGHSHVYWYRQLPEEGLKFMVYLQKENIIDESGMPKERFSAEFPKEGPSILRIQQVVRGDSAAYFCASSPNTGGSPLHFGNGTRLTVT.

This clone has just a few counts. The chain combines TRBV29-1 with TRBJ2-2; 11 bases are a match to TRBD2. The ends lost 0 bases at V and 5 bases at J; junction bases unmatched: 8. The germline V gene has CDR1 SQVTM and CDR2 ANQGSEA. The CDR3 loop spans 17 amino acids. The CDR3 sequence is CSVEEGLAGPTTGELFF. For the CDR3, the DNA is TGCAGCGTTGAAGAAGGACTAGCGGGTCCAACAACCGGGGAGCTGTTTTTT.

The V call is TRBV5-1, the J call TRBJ2-7, with D uncertain. The germline CDR1 and CDR2 sequences are SGHRS and YFSETQ. CDR3 length: 15 residues. V was trimmed by 0 bases and J by 0 bases, leaving 10 bases between them. CDR3 sequence reads: CASSLGHNPSYEQYF. In DNA, the CDR3 is TGCGCCAGCAGCTTGGGACACAACCCCTCCTACGAGCAGTACTTC.